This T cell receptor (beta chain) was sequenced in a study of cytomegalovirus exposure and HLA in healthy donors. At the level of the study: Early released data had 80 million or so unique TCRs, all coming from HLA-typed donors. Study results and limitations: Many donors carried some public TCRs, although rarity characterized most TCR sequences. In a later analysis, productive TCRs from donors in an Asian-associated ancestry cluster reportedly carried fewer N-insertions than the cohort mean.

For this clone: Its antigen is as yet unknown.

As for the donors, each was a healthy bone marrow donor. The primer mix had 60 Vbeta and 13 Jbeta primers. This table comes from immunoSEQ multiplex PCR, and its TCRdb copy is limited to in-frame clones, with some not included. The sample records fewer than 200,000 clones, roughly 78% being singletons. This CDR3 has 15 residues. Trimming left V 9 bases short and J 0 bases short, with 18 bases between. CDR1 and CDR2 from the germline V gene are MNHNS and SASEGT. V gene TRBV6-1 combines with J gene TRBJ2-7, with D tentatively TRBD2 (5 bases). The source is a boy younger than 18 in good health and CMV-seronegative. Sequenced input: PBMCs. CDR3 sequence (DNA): TGTGCCAGTCCCGGTTCGGGATCCTACTCCTACGAGCAGTACTTC. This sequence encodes CASPGSGSYSYEQYF.